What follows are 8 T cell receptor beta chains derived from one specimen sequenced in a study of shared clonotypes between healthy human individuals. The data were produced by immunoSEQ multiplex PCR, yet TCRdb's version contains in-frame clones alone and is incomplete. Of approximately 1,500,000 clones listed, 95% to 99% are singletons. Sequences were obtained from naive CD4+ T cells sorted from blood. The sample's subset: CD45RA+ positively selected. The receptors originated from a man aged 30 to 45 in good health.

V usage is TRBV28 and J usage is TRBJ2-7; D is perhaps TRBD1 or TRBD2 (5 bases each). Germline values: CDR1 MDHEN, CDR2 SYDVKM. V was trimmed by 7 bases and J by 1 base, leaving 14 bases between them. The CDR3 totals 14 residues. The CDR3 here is CASTPQGRSYEQYF. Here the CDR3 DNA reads TGTGCCAGCACACCCCAGGGACGATCCTACGAGCAGTACTTC.

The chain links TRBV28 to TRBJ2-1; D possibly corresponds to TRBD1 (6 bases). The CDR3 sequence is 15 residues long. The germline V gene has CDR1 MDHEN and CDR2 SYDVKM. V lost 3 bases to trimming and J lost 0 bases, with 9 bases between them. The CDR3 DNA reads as TGTGCCAGCAGTTTTCCGGGACACTCCTACAATGAGCAGTTCTTC. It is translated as CASSFPGHSYNEQFF.

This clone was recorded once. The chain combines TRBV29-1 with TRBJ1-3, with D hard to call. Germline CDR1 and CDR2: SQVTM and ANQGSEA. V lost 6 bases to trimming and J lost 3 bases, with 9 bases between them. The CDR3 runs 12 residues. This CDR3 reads CSVGVGGNTIYF. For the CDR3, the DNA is TGCAGCGTCGGAGTCGGTGGAAACACCATATATTTT.

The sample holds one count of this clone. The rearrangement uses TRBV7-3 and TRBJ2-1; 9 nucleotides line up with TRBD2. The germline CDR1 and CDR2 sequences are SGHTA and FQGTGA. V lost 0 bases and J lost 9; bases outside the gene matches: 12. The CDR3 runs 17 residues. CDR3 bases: TGTGCCAGCAGCTTAACCCAGGGTAGCGGGAGATATGCTGAGCAGTTCTTC. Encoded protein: CASSLTQGSGRYAEQFF.

The CDR3, as DNA: TGTGCCAGCAGTTTCGCCCTTAGAGGACTAGCGAGATCCTACAATGAGCAGTTCTTC. Translating gives CASSFALRGLARSYNEQFF. V usage is TRBV28 and J usage is TRBJ2-1; 9 bases agree with TRBD2. J gave up 1 base and V 3 bases, and 13 bases lay outside the gene matches. The CDR3 has 19 residues. Germline CDR1 is MDHEN and CDR2 is SYDVKM.

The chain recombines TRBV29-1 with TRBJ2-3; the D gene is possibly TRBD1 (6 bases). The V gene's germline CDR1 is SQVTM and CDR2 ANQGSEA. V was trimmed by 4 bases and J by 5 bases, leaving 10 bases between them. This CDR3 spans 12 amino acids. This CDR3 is CSVGLRGDTQYF. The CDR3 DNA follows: TGCAGCGTTGGGCTCAGGGGAGATACGCAGTATTTT.

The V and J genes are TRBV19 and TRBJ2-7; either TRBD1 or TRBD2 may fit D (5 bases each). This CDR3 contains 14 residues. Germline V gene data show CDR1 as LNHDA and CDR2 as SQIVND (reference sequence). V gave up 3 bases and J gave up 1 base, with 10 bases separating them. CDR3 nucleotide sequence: TGTGCCAGTAGTATCACGAGGGGATCCTACGAGCAGTACTTC. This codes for CASSITRGSYEQYF.

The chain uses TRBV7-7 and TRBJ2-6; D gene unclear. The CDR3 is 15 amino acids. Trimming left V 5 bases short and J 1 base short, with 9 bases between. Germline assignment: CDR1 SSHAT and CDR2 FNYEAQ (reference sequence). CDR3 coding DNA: TGTGCCAGCAGCCCCCGGTTGTCTGGGGCCAACGTCCTGACTTTC. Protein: CASSPRLSGANVLTF.